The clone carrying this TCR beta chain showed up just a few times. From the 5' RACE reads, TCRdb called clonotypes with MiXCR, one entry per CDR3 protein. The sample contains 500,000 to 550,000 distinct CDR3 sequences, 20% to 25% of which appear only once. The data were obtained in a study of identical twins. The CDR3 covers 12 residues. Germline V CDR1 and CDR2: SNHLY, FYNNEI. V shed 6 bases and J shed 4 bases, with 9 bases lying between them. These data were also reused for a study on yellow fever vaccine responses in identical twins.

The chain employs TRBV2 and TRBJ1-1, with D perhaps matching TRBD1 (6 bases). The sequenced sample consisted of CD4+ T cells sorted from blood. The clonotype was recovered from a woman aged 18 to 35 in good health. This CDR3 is CASRTGPTEAFF. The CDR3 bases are TGTGCCAGCAGGACAGGTCCCACTGAAGCTTTCTTT.